The next 6 T cell receptor beta chains were all read from a single sample in a study of beta chain features in type 1 diabetes. Every isolated RNA sample was fully reverse transcribed, so sequencing captured expressed TCRB transcripts. Sequencing used immunoSEQ multiplex PCR; TCRdb keeps in-frame clones, though not all of them. The sample shows some 500,000 clones, around 10% of them seen only once. Sequenced material: naive CD4+ T cells from blood. The receptors were gathered from a woman under 30 in good health.

In its sample, this clone was seen a few times. The junction shows a germline mismatch at one end, possibly a read error. The chain combines TRBV10-3 with TRBJ2-1; D may match TRBD1 or TRBD2 (7 bases each). Germline lookup yields CDR1 ENHRY and CDR2 SYGVKD. The CDR3 totals 10 residues. CDR3 DNA: TGTGCCAGAAGAGCGGGACAGCTAATCTTC. Encoded protein: CARRAGQLIF.

This clone was detected a few times. The gene calls are TRBV29-1 and TRBJ2-1; 7 bases map to TRBD2. The CDR3 is made up of 21 amino acids. Germline-derived CDR1 and CDR2 are SQVTM and ANQGSEA. V gave up 4 bases and J gave up 10 bases; unmatched junction bases: 34. The CDR3 spells CSVVVRGSATSPTMSSSEQFF. The CDR3, as DNA: TGCAGCGTTGTCGTGCGGGGATCGGCGACTAGCCCTACAATGAGCAGTTCGGAGCAGTTCTTC.

The table lists this clone with a few counts. The V call is TRBV7-2, the J call TRBJ2-5; the match to TRBD1 covers 10 bases. Germline CDR1 SGHTA, CDR2 FQGNSA. V lost 6 bases, J lost 7 bases, and 8 bases stayed unmatched. The CDR3 is 14 amino acids. The chain's CDR3 is CASRADRGQGTQYF. CDR3 DNA: TGTGCCAGCAGGGCCGACAGGGGGCAGGGGACCCAGTACTTC.

This clone was picked up a small number of times. The chain is built from TRBV6-5 and TRBJ2-1; 10 positions match TRBD1. CDR1 and CDR2 (germline): MNHEY, SVGAGI. The V gene end was trimmed by 2 bases and the J gene end by 5 bases; junction bases not matched to a gene: 3. The CDR3 loop spans 15 amino acids. The CDR3 DNA follows: TGTGCCAGCAGTTACGCAGGGACAGGGGACAATGAGCAGTTCTTC. Translating it yields CASSYAGTGDNEQFF.

V usage is TRBV29-1 and J usage is TRBJ1-2; a weak D match, TRBD1 (6 bases). V was shortened by 5 bases and J by 4 bases, with 14 bases between the two germline ends. The CDR3 is made up of 13 amino acids. The germline V gene has CDR1 SQVTM and CDR2 ANQGSEA. This CDR3 reads CSVYRDGGYGYTF. CDR3 sequence (DNA): TGCAGCGTTTACAGGGACGGAGGCTATGGCTACACCTTC.

CDR3 sequence: CASSKRRMSSYEQYV. In nucleotides, the CDR3 is TGTGCCAGCAGCAAACGTCGGATGAGCTCCTACGAGCAGTACGTC. The rearrangement uses TRBV21-1 and TRBJ2-7. TRBV21-1 is a recognized pseudogene. This CDR3 is 15 amino acids long.